A single sample gave rise to the 17 T cell receptor beta chains below, sequenced in a study of blood T cell repertoires in COVID-19. Here immunoSEQ multiplex PCR was the method, and the copy in TCRdb shows in-frame clones only, minus some. The sample contains 100,000 to 120,000 clones, roughly 87% of which appear only once. The sequenced sample was peripheral blood. These receptors were taken from a human donor in a cohort sampled during active COVID-19.

The chain joins TRBV6-5 to TRBJ2-7, with TRBD1 matching over 9 bases. The V gene end was trimmed by 6 bases and the J gene end by 5 bases; junction bases not matched to a gene: 11. The length of the CDR3 is 15 residues. Germline CDR1 reads MNHEY; CDR2 reads SVGAGI. The CDR3 loop reads CASRVRGTGIHEQYF. CDR3 bases: TGTGCCAGCAGGGTTAGGGGGACAGGGATCCACGAGCAGTACTTC.

V gene TRBV6-2 or TRBV6-3 combines with J gene TRBJ2-5; no reliable D call. Trimming took off 0 bases at V and 5 bases at J, with 13 bases between the two ends. CDR1 is MNHEY, CDR2 SVGEGT, per germline. CDR3 length equals 15 residues. The CDR3: CASSYSSQEGETQYF. The CDR3 DNA reads as TGTGCCAGCAGTTACTCGAGTCAGGAAGGCGAGACCCAGTACTTC.

The rearrangement links TRBV18 to TRBJ1-6, with a tentative D call TRBD1 (6 bases). This CDR3 comprises 18 residues. The germline gives CDR1 KGHSH, CDR2 LQKENI. Trimming pared 1 base from V and 0 bases from J, leaving 13 bases between. The CDR3 spells CASSPRRQESSYNSPLHF. The CDR3, as DNA: TGTGCCAGCTCACCACGCAGACAGGAGAGCTCCTATAATTCACCCCTCCACTTT.

This rearrangement joins TRBV12-1 to TRBJ2-7; TRBD2, the D gene given by the table, was not confirmed from the DNA. TRBV12-1 is a listed pseudogene. The CDR3 length is 16 residues. CDR3 sequence: CASSFGDLSGSYEQYF. The CDR3 DNA reads as TGTGCCAGCAGCTTTGGAGACCTTAGCGGGAGTTACGAGCAGTACTTC.

This clone appeared a single time. The rearrangement uses TRBV24-1 and TRBJ1-2; tentatively, D is TRBD1 (5 bases). Germline V CDR1 and CDR2: KGHDR, SFDVKD. The CDR3 runs to 14 residues. The V end lost 7 bases, the J end lost 6 bases, and 17 bases lay between the germline ends. The CDR3 here is CATRPSGGNNGYTF. Written as DNA, the CDR3 is TGTGCCACCAGACCGTCGGGGGGTAATAATGGCTACACCTTC.

This chain links TRBV5-1 with TRBJ1-4; 7 bases fit TRBD1. V trimming: 0 bases; J trimming: 4 bases; junction bases outside the gene matches: 3. The CDR3 is 15 amino acids. Germline CDR1 and CDR2: SGHRS and YFSETQ. This CDR3 reads CASSLGGTVNEKLFF. The CDR3 DNA sequence: TGCGCCAGCAGCTTGGGGGGGACAGTTAATGAAAAACTGTTTTTT.

This clone was seen a single time. The CDR3 sequence is CASSETVSYEQYF. In nucleotides, the CDR3 is TGTGCCAGCAGCGAAACAGTTTCCTACGAGCAGTACTTC. The J gene is TRBJ2-7, the V gene TRBV7-9; D unclear. Looked up from germline, CDR1 is SEHNR and CDR2 is FQNEAQ (reference sequence). Trimming cost V 5 bases and J 1 base, with 9 bases left between them. The CDR3 is made up of 13 amino acids. The complete variable domain, with remaining parts taken from reference TRBV7-9 and TRBJ2-7, reads DTGVSQNPRHKITKRGQNVTFRCDPISEHNRLYWYRQTLGQGPEFLTYFQNEAQLEKSRLLSDRFSAERPKGSFSTLEIQRTEQGDSAMYLCASSETVSYEQYFGPGTRLTVT.

The V and J genes are TRBV19 and TRBJ1-2; D ambiguous. There are 15 residues in the CDR3. CDR1 is LNHDA and CDR2 is SQIVND in the germline V gene (reference sequence). The ends were cut back, 5 bases at V and 7 bases at J, with 20 bases in the middle. The DNA of the CDR3 is TGTGCCAGTAGTCTGCCTAGTTTGCGGAGGTTTGGCTACACCTTC. It encodes CASSLPSLRRFGYTF.

This rearrangement joins TRBV19 to TRBJ2-7; TRBD2 aligns across 7 bases. The V and J ends lost 3 bases and 3 bases, in that order; junction bases with no gene match: 8. The germline gives CDR1 LNHDA, CDR2 SQIVND (reference sequence). The CDR3 runs 15 residues. CDR3 in DNA: TGTGCCAGTAGTATCCGGGGGGATAGGTACTACGAGCAGTACTTC. Its protein is CASSIRGDRYYEQYF. The full variable domain, in which reference TRBV19 and TRBJ2-7 provide the parts outside the CDR3, is DGGITQSPKYLFRKEGQNVTLSCEQNLNHDAMYWYRQDPGQGLRLIYYSQIVNDFQKGDIAEGYSVSREKKESFPLTVTSAQKNPTAFYLCASSIRGDRYYEQYFGPGTRLTVT.

The chain employs TRBV9 and TRBJ2-2, with no clear D. Germline-derived CDR1 and CDR2 are SGDLS and YYNGEE. Between the trimmed V and J ends, which lost 4 bases and 2 bases, there was a span of 9 bases. The CDR3 length is 14 residues. The CDR3 sequence is CASSTILNTGELFF. CDR3 sequence (DNA): TGTGCCAGCAGCACAATCTTAAACACCGGGGAGCTGTTTTTT.

The chain couples TRBV5-5 to TRBJ2-7; 10 nucleotides line up with TRBD1. This CDR3 has 17 residues. J gave up 2 bases and V 0 bases, and 8 bases lay outside the gene matches. The germline CDR1 and CDR2 sequences are SGHKS and YYEKEE (reference sequence). CDR3 nucleotides: TGTGCCAGCAGCTTGGTGGGGGTCGGGACAGGGGCCTACGAGCAGTACTTC. Its protein is CASSLVGVGTGAYEQYF.

The chain uses TRBV7-2 and TRBJ1-1; D may be TRBD1 (6 bases). CDR1 is SGHTA and CDR2 is FQGNSA in the germline V gene. The CDR3 runs 13 residues. V lost 5 bases and J 4 bases, leaving 11 bases between the germline ends. The CDR3 DNA reads TGTGCCAGCAGCCATTCACAGGGCACTGAAGCTTTCTTT. It codes for CASSHSQGTEAFF.

This clone occurred a few times. The chain combines TRBV2 with TRBJ1-2, with a possible D match to TRBD1 (6 bases). From germline, CDR1 is SNHLY and CDR2 FYNNEI. Trimming took 8 bases from V and 0 from J, leaving 13 bases between them. There are 14 residues in the CDR3. The DNA for the CDR3 is TGTGCCAGCGGCCGGACAGCAACTAACTATGGCTACACCTTC. Its protein product is CASGRTATNYGYTF. Combining the CDR3 with reference TRBV2 and TRBJ1-2 gives the whole variable domain EPEVTQTPSHQVTQMGQEVILRCVPISNHLYFYWYRQILGQKVEFLVSFYNNEISEKSEIFDDQFSVERPDGSNFTLKIRSTKLEDSAMYFCASGRTATNYGYTFGSGTRLTVV.

The V and J genes are TRBV19 and TRBJ1-5, with TRBD1 matching 8 bases. The germline V gene has CDR1 LNHDA and CDR2 SQIVND (reference sequence). This CDR3 has 15 amino acids. V trimming: 8 bases; J trimming: 2 bases; junction bases outside the gene matches: 8. For the CDR3, the DNA is TGTGCCAGTGGAGACAGGGGAGGCGGCAATCAGCCCCAGCATTTT. Translation gives CASGDRGGGNQPQHF.

The J gene is TRBJ2-1, the V gene TRBV6-5; D remains unclear. Deletions cut 6 bases from V and 5 bases from J, with 5 bases between. The length of the CDR3 is 11 residues. Germline assignment: CDR1 MNHEY and CDR2 SVGAGI. In nucleotides, the CDR3 is TGTGCCAGCAGCCTAGACAATGAGCAGTTCTTC. Translated, it gives CASSLDNEQFF.

The V gene is TRBV6-5, the J gene TRBJ1-4, with D perhaps matching TRBD1 (6 bases). The ends were cut back, 6 bases at V and 6 bases at J, with 17 bases in the middle. Germline V gene sequence: CDR1 MNHEY, CDR2 SVGAGI. The CDR3 is 15 amino acids. The CDR3 sequence: CASSPRQDRYEKLFF. CDR3 sequence (DNA): TGTGCCAGCAGCCCCCGACAGGACCGGTATGAAAAACTGTTTTTT.

V and J are TRBV5-6 and TRBJ1-1, with TRBD1 matching over 9 bases. Germline CDR1 and CDR2: SGHDT and YYEEEE. CDR3 length: 15 amino acids. The V segment lost 4 bases and the J segment 1 base; nucleotides outside the gene matches: 5. The CDR3 sequence is CASSPKQGANTEAFF. CDR3 sequence (DNA): TGTGCCAGCAGCCCAAAACAGGGGGCGAACACTGAAGCTTTCTTT.